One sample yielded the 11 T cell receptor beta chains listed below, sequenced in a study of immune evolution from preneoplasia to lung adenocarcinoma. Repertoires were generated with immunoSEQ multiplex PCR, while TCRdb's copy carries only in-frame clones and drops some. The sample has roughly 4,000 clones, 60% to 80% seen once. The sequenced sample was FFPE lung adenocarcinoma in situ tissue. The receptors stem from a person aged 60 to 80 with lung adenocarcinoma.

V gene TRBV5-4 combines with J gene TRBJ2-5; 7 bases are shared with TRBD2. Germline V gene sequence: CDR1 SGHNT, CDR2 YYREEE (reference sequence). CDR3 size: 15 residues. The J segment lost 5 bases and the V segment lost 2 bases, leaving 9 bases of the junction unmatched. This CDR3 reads CASSLEAGISETQYF. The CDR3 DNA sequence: TGTGCCAGCAGCTTAGAAGCGGGGATATCTGAGACCCAGTACTTC.

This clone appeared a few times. CDR3: CASSLAQTGLNTEAFF. Written as DNA, the CDR3 is TGTGCCAGCAGCTTAGCCCAGACAGGTTTGAACACTGAAGCTTTCTTT. J is TRBJ1-1 and V is TRBV7-2; D is possibly TRBD1 (6 bases). CDR1 is SGHTA, CDR2 FQGNSA, per germline. The CDR3 is 16 amino acids. V gave up 0 bases and J gave up 0 bases, with 11 bases separating them.

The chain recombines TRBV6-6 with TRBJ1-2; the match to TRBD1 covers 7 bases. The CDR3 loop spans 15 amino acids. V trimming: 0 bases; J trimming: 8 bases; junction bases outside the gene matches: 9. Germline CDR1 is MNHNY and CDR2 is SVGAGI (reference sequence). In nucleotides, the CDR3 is TGTGCCAGCAGTTACTCCCAGGGGGGATCGGGAGGCTACACCTTC. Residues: CASSYSQGGSGGYTF.

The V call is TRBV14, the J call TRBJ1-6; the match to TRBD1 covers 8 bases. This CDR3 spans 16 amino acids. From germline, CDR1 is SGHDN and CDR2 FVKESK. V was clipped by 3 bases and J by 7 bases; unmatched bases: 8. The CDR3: CASSHGWTGLNSPLHF. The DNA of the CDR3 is TGTGCCAGCAGCCATGGTTGGACAGGGCTCAATTCACCCCTCCACTTT.

CDR3 sequence (DNA): TGTGCCAGTGGCAGGGGCTCTGAGCAGTTCTTC. As protein: CASGRGSEQFF. The chain has TRBV19 and TRBJ2-1; D possibly corresponds to TRBD1 (6 bases). Per germline, CDR1 LNHDA and CDR2 SQIVND (reference sequence). The CDR3 consists of 11 residues. Trimming left V 8 bases short and J 9 bases short, with 11 bases between. The whole variable domain, remainder taken from reference TRBV19 and TRBJ2-1, is DGGITQSPKYLFRKEGQNVTLSCEQNLNHDAMYWYRQDPGQGLRLIYYSQIVNDFQKGDIAEGYSVSREKKESFPLTVTSAQKNPTAFYLCASGRGSEQFFGPGTRLTVL.

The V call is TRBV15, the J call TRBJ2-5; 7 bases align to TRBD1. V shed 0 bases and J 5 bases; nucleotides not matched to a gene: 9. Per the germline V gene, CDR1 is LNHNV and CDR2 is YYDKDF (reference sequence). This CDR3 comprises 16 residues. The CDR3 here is CATSRDVDRDFETQYF. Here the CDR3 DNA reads TGTGCCACCAGCAGAGATGTAGACAGGGATTTCGAGACCCAGTACTTC. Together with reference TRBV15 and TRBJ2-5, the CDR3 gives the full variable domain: DAMVIQNPRYQVTQFGKPVTLSCSQTLNHNVMYWYQQKSSQAPKLLFHYYDKDFNNEADTPDNFQSRRPNTSFCFLDIRSPGLGDTAMYLCATSRDVDRDFETQYFGPGTRLLVL.

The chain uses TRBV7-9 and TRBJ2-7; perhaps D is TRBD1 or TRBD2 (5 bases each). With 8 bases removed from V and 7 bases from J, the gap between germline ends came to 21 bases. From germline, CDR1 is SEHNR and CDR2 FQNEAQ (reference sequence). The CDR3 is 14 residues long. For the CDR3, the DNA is TGTGCCAGCCAGGGAGCCCCCCCATCAGGGGAGCAGTACTTC. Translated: CASQGAPPSGEQYF.

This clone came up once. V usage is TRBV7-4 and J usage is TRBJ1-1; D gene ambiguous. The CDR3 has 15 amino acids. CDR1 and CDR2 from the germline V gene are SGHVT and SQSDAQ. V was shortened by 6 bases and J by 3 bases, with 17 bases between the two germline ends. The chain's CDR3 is CASSLGPGRDTEAFF. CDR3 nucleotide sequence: TGTGCCAGCAGTCTAGGCCCCGGGAGGGACACTGAAGCTTTCTTT.

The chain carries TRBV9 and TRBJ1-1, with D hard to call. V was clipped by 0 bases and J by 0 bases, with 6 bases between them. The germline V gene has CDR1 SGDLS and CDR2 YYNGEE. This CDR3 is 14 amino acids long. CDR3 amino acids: CASSVDWMNTEAFF. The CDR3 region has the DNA TGTGCCAGCAGCGTAGACTGGATGAACACTGAAGCTTTCTTT.

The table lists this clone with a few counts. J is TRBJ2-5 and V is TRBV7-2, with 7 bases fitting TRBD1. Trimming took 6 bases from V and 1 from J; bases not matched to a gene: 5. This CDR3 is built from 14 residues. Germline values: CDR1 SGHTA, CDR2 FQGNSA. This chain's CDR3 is CASRVGQAQETQYF. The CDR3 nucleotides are TGTGCCAGCAGAGTCGGACAGGCCCAAGAGACCCAGTACTTC.

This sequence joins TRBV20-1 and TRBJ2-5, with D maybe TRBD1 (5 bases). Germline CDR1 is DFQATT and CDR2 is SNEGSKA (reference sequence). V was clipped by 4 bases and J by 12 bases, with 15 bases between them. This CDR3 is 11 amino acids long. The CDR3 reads CSAIRGQGKYF. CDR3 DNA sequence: TGCAGTGCTATCCGCGGACAAGGGAAGTACTTC.